This TCR beta chain was profiled in a study of T cell responses to AZD1222 COVID-19 vaccine. This CDR3 region has 15 residues. Unmatched junction bases numbered 1, after V lost 5 bases and J lost 2 bases. Germline V gene lookup returns CDR1 MDHEN and CDR2 SYDVKM. Using immunoSEQ multiplex PCR, the repertoire was profiled, and TCRdb retains in-frame clones only, with some absent. The sample shows 150,000 or so clones, 70% to 90% of them seen only once. The chain combines TRBV28 with TRBJ2-6, with TRBD1 matching over 9 bases. This specimen was peripheral blood, taken on day 0 of AZD1222 vaccination. The TCR sequence derives from an adult in good health. CDR3 sequence reads: CASSGTGPGANVLTF. CDR3 nucleotides: TGTGCCAGCAGTGGGACAGGGCCTGGGGCCAACGTCCTGACTTTC. Supplemented by reference TRBV28 and TRBJ2-6, the full variable domain reads DVKVTQSSRYLVKRTGEKVFLECVQDMDHENMFWYRQDPGLGLRLIYFSYDVKMKEKGDIPEGYSVSREKKERFSLILESASTNQTSMYLCASSGTGPGANVLTFGAGSRLTVL.